This T cell receptor (beta chain) stems from a study of shared T cell receptors in the human thymus. Assay used: immunoSEQ multiplex PCR; TCRdb lists only in-frame clones, some missing. Among 500,000 to 750,000 clones listed, 85% to 90% were seen once. This CDR3 contains 17 residues. V lost 0 bases and J lost 5; bases outside the gene matches: 7. The V gene's germline CDR1 is SGHDN and CDR2 FVKESK. A further study also used this sample, focusing on human thymus T cells.

This receptor was identified in a boy younger than two with a congenital heart defect. This chain uses TRBV14 with TRBJ2-2; 9 bases are a match to TRBD1. The source material was thymocytes. CDR3 sequence: CASSQEVTGQGTGELFF. In DNA, the CDR3 is TGTGCCAGCAGCCAAGAAGTAACCGGACAGGGGACCGGGGAGCTGTTTTTT.